The following is a TCR beta chain sequence with its context. The antigen is unknown. This entry comes from a study of blood T cells in healthy people across ages. Study as a whole: Template switching caught about one barcoded beta molecule for each two T cells. Study-wide points: Diversity estimated from one million T cells was considered an underestimate.

A sample-barcoded 5' primer and a J-beta primer mix were used in a second PCR of about 7 to 11 cycles. Sequencing of every sample gave 2.5 million or more CDR3-containing paired-end reads. Using its own MiXCR run on the 5' RACE reads, TCRdb lists one record per CDR3 protein. The sample includes 1.5 million to 1.8 million distinct CDR3 sequences, approximately 43% of them seen just once. Total RNA amounts of at least 6 micrograms were extracted per sample. Sequencing input: blood. The source is a woman younger than 35 in good health.

CDR3 loop: CSAREPGLASSYEQYF. Written as DNA, the CDR3 is TGCAGTGCTAGAGAGCCGGGACTAGCTTCTTCCTACGAGCAGTACTTC. The chain is built from TRBV20-1 and TRBJ2-7; the match to TRBD2 covers 9 bases. Trimming cost V 0 bases and J 1 base; bases outside gene matches: 7. This CDR3 comprises 16 residues. Germline V lookup: CDR1 DFQATT, CDR2 SNEGSKA (reference sequence).